A selection of T cell receptor beta chains follows, all from one sample in a study of radiotherapy plus CTLA-4 blockade in lung cancer. The method was immunoSEQ multiplex PCR; TCRdb's version includes in-frame clones alone and lacks a portion of them. In the table there are tens of thousands of clones, approximately 86% of which are singletons. Specimen: peripheral blood, collected from a patient treated with radiotherapy plus ipilimumab. All receptors derive from a human donor with non-small cell lung cancer who had a partial response to radiotherapy plus ipilimumab. Each CDR3 is given with its conserved first and last residue. Rows may omit the clone size; those that give it use once, few, many or a size class.

>TRBV7-6|TRBJ2-1|NA
CASSLAASGPGSNQNEQFF
>TRBV11-2|TRBJ2-7|NA
CASRQVGQGRTYEQYF
>TRBV6-5|TRBJ1-1|NA
CASSPIAGREAFF
>TRBV28|TRBJ2-1|NA
CASSLLGNEQFF
>TRBV19|TRBJ2-3|NA
CASVAGGSTDTQYF
>TRBV28|TRBJ1-2|NA
CASSWGTGRLSNYGYTF
>TRBV14|TRBJ2-7|NA
CASSQVLGLGTYEQYF
>TRBV4-1|TRBJ2-6|NA
CASSQNPDLTGANVLTF
>TRBV7-3|TRBJ2-5|NA
CASSLNPSTTTGKTQYF
>TRBV9|TRBJ2-3|NA
CASSAGAGGTDTQYF
>TRBV30|TRBJ1-4|NA
CAYLRRTVNEKLFF
>TRBV15|TRBJ2-5|NA
CATSSLWGSTVETQYF
>TRBV28|TRBJ2-5|NA
CASSHSSGFGTIEETQYF
>TRBV11-2|TRBJ2-7|NA
CASSLESSGSGYEQYF
>TRBV28|TRBJ1-2|NA
CASSIQLVGYTF
>TRBV4-3|TRBJ1-5|NA
CASSHAFGVQPQHF
>TRBV11-2|TRBJ2-7|few
CASSLDRRGGPVAYEQYF
>TRBV5-4|TRBJ1-2|NA
CASSSPYNSSGGYTF
>TRBV20-1|TRBJ1-3|NA
CSASMGNTIYF
>TRBV6-1|TRBJ1-4|NA
CASSETKLFF
>TRBV4-1|TRBJ1-2|NA
CASSQDRPPYNYGYTF
>TRBV5-1|TRBJ2-5|NA
CASSLAYAGQETQYF
>TRBV7-2|TRBJ2-1|NA
CASSSLQGSVSSYNEQLF
>TRBV28|TRBJ1-3|few
CASRRTGSGNTIYF
>TRBV7-2|TRBJ1-2|NA
CASSQDFRAYTF
>TRBV11-2|TRBJ2-2|NA
CASSFRVGSMNTGELFF
>TRBV5-5|TRBJ2-6|NA
CASSTHRVSSGANVLTF
>TRBV7-9|TRBJ1-2|few
CASSLVGDRDDGYTF
>TRBV7-6|TRBJ2-1|NA
CASSLALIREQFF
>TRBV7-9|TRBJ2-1|NA
CASSSGVDEQFF
>TRBV9|TRBJ1-1|NA
CASSPDSYMNTEAFF
>TRBV5-4|TRBJ2-3|NA
CASSLYTDTQYF
>TRBV6-1|TRBJ2-7|NA
CASFSFDRGSYEQYF
>TRBV5-1|TRBJ2-5|NA
CASSLSTGDQETQYF
>TRBV7-6|TRBJ1-5|NA
CASSSGTGYSNQPQHF
>TRBV10-3|TRBJ2-3|NA
CAISESKGETDTQYF
>TRBV30|TRBJ2-3|NA
CAWSVGLAGVSTDTQYF
>TRBV5-1|TRBJ2-5|NA
CASARLAAQETQYF
>TRBV7-8|TRBJ1-6|NA
CASSLGSGLVTNSPLHF
>TRBV5-4|TRBJ2-5|NA
CASSLDGGETQYF